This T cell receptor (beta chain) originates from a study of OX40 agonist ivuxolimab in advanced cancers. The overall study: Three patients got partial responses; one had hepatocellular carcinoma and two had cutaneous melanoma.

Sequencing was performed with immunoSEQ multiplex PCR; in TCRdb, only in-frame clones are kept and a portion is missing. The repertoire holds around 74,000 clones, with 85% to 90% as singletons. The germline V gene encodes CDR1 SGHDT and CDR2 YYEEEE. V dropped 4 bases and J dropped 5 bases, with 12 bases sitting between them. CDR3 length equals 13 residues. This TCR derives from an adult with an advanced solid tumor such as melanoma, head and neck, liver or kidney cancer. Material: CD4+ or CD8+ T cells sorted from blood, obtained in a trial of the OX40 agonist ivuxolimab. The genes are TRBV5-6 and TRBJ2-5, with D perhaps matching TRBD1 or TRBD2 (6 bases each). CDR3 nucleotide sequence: TGTGCCAGCAGCCCGGGGGCCCAGGAGACCCAGTACTTC. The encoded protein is CASSPGAQETQYF.